This TCR beta chain originates from a study of lymphopenia after photon versus proton radiotherapy. Findings and caveats of the study: Survival link was tested only in deceased patients; proton benefit remains a possibility. Post-nadir TCR diversity decline inversely tracked overall survival among those who died. Proton therapy kept repertoires fairly stable, unlike photons, which gained effector/memory cells. Post-nadir diversity loss with photons came from oligoclonal expansion, particularly CD8+ Temra cells.

This clone was seen a single time. No antigen is known for it. Per germline, CDR1 SGDLS and CDR2 YYNGEE. The CDR3 has 16 amino acids. V dropped 0 bases and J dropped 0 bases, with 10 bases sitting between them. TCRdb keeps only in-frame clones here, not all; method: immunoSEQ multiplex PCR. This repertoire shows 77,000 or so clones, around four fifths found once; its top ten account for approximately 1.3%. This specimen consisted of peripheral blood, obtained from a patient treated with proton-based radiotherapy. This chain joins TRBV9 and TRBJ2-1; no firm D call. The receptor was derived from a man aged 55 to 70 with pancreatic cancer. The CDR3 DNA reads as TGTGCCAGCAGCGTAGCCTCGGATAGCTCCTACAATGAGCAGTTCTTC. Protein: CASSVASDSSYNEQFF.